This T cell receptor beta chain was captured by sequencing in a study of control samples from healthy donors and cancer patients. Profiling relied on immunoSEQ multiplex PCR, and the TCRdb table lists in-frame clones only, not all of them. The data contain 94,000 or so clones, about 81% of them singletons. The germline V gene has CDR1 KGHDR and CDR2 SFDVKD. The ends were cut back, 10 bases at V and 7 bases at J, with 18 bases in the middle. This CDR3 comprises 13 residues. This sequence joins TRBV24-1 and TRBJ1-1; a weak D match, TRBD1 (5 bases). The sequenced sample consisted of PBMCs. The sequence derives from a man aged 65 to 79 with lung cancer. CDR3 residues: CATQSSQTDEAFF. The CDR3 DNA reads TGTGCCACTCAATCTTCCCAGACAGATGAAGCTTTCTTT.